These 16 T cell receptor beta chains share one sample of origin, sequenced in a study of OX40 agonist ivuxolimab in advanced cancers. TCRdb's table, derived via immunoSEQ multiplex PCR, lists solely in-frame clones and lacks some. This table holds about 120,000 clones, about 94% found once. The source material was CD4+ or CD8+ T cells sorted from blood, sampled in a trial of the OX40 agonist ivuxolimab. These receptors were collected from an adult with an advanced solid tumor such as melanoma, head and neck, liver or kidney cancer.

This rearrangement joins TRBV21-1 to TRBJ1-5. TRBV21-1 represents a pseudogene. The CDR3 consists of 16 residues. CDR3 bases: TGTGCCAGCAGCAAAGAGCAGGGAGGTAGCAATCAGCCCCAGCATTTT. Protein: CASSKEQGGSNQPQHF.

The chain recombines TRBV28 with TRBJ1-1; D remains ambiguous. This CDR3 comprises 15 residues. The germline gives CDR1 MDHEN, CDR2 SYDVKM. The ends were cut back, 7 bases at V and 7 bases at J, with 22 bases in the middle. The CDR3 here is CASTLRANLPREAFF. The CDR3 DNA sequence: TGTGCCAGCACGCTCCGGGCTAATCTCCCCCGTGAAGCTTTCTTT.

The J gene is TRBJ2-7, the V gene TRBV28; D perhaps matches TRBD1 (6 bases). The CDR3 sequence is 14 residues long. Trimming removed 2 bases at V and 3 bases at J, with 11 bases between. Germline V CDR1 and CDR2: MDHEN, SYDVKM. DNA of the CDR3: TGTGCCAGCAGTTTACCTAGGGGGTTCTACGAGCAGTACTTC. Amino acid sequence: CASSLPRGFYEQYF.

The V and J genes are TRBV28 and TRBJ1-6; D uncertain. Trimming pared 2 bases from V and 6 bases from J, leaving 14 bases between. From germline, CDR1 is MDHEN and CDR2 SYDVKM. CDR3 length: 16 amino acids. The CDR3 DNA reads TGTGCCAGCAGTTTACGCCGTTCAGCGCCTAATTCACCCCTCCACTTT. Protein: CASSLRRSAPNSPLHF.

The J gene is TRBJ2-1, the V gene TRBV4-3; D is perhaps TRBD1 or TRBD2 (6 bases each). V lost 1 base and J 4 bases, leaving 23 bases between the germline ends. CDR3 length equals 19 residues. Germline V gives CDR1 LGHNA, CDR2 YSLEER. CDR3 sequence: CASSQGTDLGLGTYNEQFF. CDR3 nucleotides: TGCGCCAGCAGCCAAGGGACAGACCTGGGACTGGGAACTTACAATGAGCAGTTCTTC.

Points on this clone: No DNA is shown, since the ends of the CDR3 on it are uncertain; the CDR3 is the one TCRdb lists. This chain uses TRBV6-5 with TRBJ2-7; the table gives TRBD2 as D, unverified against the DNA. Looked up from germline, CDR1 is MNHEY and CDR2 is SVGAGI. 13 amino acids form the CDR3, both terminal residues included. The CDR3 spells CASSYYFGEEQYF.

The chain has TRBV5-6 and TRBJ1-1; a possible D gene is TRBD1 (5 bases). With 4 bases removed from V and 8 bases from J, the gap between germline ends came to 15 bases. CDR3 size: 13 residues. Germline V gene lookup returns CDR1 SGHDT and CDR2 YYEEEE. CDR3 bases: TGTGCCAGCAGCGCCTCAGGGCCACTCGAAGCTTTCTTT. As protein: CASSASGPLEAFF. Filled out from reference TRBV5-6 and TRBJ1-1, the complete variable domain reads DAGVTQSPTHLIKTRGQQVTLRCSPKSGHDTVSWYQQALGQGPQFIFQYYEEEERQRGNFPDRFSGHQFPNYSSELNVNALLLGDSALYLCASSASGPLEAFFGQGTRLTVV.

The rearrangement uses TRBV2 and TRBJ1-1, with D perhaps TRBD1 (6 bases). CDR1 is SNHLY, CDR2 FYNNEI, per germline. The CDR3 is made up of 13 amino acids. V shed 5 bases and J shed 1 base, with 8 bases lying between them. CDR3: CASSQDRNTEAFF. As DNA, the CDR3 is TGTGCCAGCAGTCAGGACAGGAACACTGAAGCTTTCTTT.

This chain uses TRBV2 with TRBJ1-1, with TRBD1 as a possible D gene (5 bases). There are 12 residues in the CDR3. The V and J ends lost 7 bases and 1 base respectively, with 7 bases between them. Per the germline V gene, CDR1 is SNHLY and CDR2 is FYNNEI. The CDR3 bases are TGTGCCAGCACCGGACAGAACACTGAAGCTTTCTTT. It is translated as CASTGQNTEAFF. The complete variable domain, with remaining parts taken from reference TRBV2 and TRBJ1-1, reads EPEVTQTPSHQVTQMGQEVILRCVPISNHLYFYWYRQILGQKVEFLVSFYNNEISEKSEIFDDQFSVERPDGSNFTLKIRSTKLEDSAMYFCASTGQNTEAFFGQGTRLTVV.

CDR3 DNA: TGCGCCAGCAGCCAAGAGGGACTAGCGGGAGGGGCCTACGAGCAGTACTTC. This translates into CASSQEGLAGGAYEQYF. The J gene is TRBJ2-7, the V gene TRBV4-3; 16 bases agree with TRBD2. CDR3 length: 17 amino acids. The germline V gene encodes CDR1 LGHNA and CDR2 YSLEER. V was pared by 0 bases and J by 2 bases, with 1 base of the junction left unmatched.

V usage is TRBV7-3 and J usage is TRBJ1-1; D not certain. V was pared by 3 bases and J by 0 bases, with 8 bases between. This CDR3 comprises 14 residues. CDR1 and CDR2 from the germline V gene are SGHTA and FQGTGA. The CDR3 DNA sequence: TGTGCCAGCAGCTTTGACGGCCTGAACACTGAAGCTTTCTTT. Protein product: CASSFDGLNTEAFF.

The chain carries TRBV4-3 and TRBJ2-1, with D uncertain. Trimming shortened V by 0 bases and J by 5 bases, and 11 bases separated the two germline ends. CDR1 LGHNA and CDR2 YSLEER come from the germline V gene. This CDR3 is built from 15 residues. CDR3 residues: CASSQDPRTNNEQFF. In DNA, the CDR3 is TGCGCCAGCAGCCAAGATCCCCGCACTAACAATGAGCAGTTCTTC.

The rearrangement links TRBV11-3 to TRBJ2-7; the D gene is possibly TRBD2 (5 bases). Looked up from germline, CDR1 is SGHNT and CDR2 is YENEEA. The V gene lost 5 bases and the J gene lost 4 bases, with 9 bases spanning the gap. The CDR3 is 12 amino acids. This CDR3 reads CASSGRGYEQYF. The CDR3 DNA reads as TGTGCCAGCAGCGGGAGAGGGTACGAGCAGTACTTC.

The chain's CDR3 is CASSQAQGGHYTF. In DNA form, the CDR3 reads TGCGCCAGCAGCCAAGCACAGGGTGGTCACTACACCTTC. The rearrangement joins TRBV4-1 to TRBJ1-2; tentative D call: TRBD1 (6 bases). Germline V gene data show CDR1 as MGHRA and CDR2 as YSYEKL. Trimming left V 1 base short and J 10 bases short, with 13 bases between. This CDR3 is built from 13 residues.

CDR3 coding DNA: TGTGCCAGCAGTTACGCCCCAGGTGGGAACACTGAAGCTTTCTTT. It codes for CASSYAPGGNTEAFF. V is TRBV6-5 and J is TRBJ1-1; D gene unclear. V was cut by 2 bases and J by 1 base, with 11 bases left in between. Germline CDR1 and CDR2: MNHEY and SVGAGI. This CDR3 contains 15 residues.

The gene calls are TRBV19 and TRBJ2-2; D gene uncertain. CDR1 is LNHDA and CDR2 is SQIVND in the germline V gene (reference sequence). V lost 6 bases to trimming and J lost 0 bases, with 11 bases between them. The CDR3 is 15 residues long. The CDR3 sequence is CASRMTYTNTGELFF. CDR3 nucleotide sequence: TGTGCCAGTAGGATGACATATACGAACACCGGGGAGCTGTTTTTT.